The T cell receptor beta chain described here comes from a study of T cell responses to AZD1222 COVID-19 vaccine. The CDR3 has 14 residues. Trimming stripped 1 base from V and 9 bases from J, with 15 bases between. The germline V gene encodes CDR1 KGHSH and CDR2 LQKENI. Overall study findings and caveats: Donors were largely white British and mainly female; clonal diversity was possibly underestimated.

Produced via immunoSEQ multiplex PCR; TCRdb's table is partial and in-frame only. Of about 120,000 clones in the sample, around 87% were seen once. Comments on this clone: What it binds is not known.

Second-dose timings of about 4 or about 12 weeks were pooled. The receptor comes from an adult who received the AZD1222 COVID-19 vaccine. The V call is TRBV18, the J call TRBJ1-2; D unresolved. This specimen was peripheral blood, taken 28 days after the second AZD1222 dose. In nucleotides, the CDR3 is TGTGCCAGCTCACCACTCGACACGGGCGTAAGCTACACCTTC. Its protein product is CASSPLDTGVSYTF.